This TCR beta chain comes out of a study of blood T cell repertoires in COVID-19. This clone has more than one count but fewer than ten. The table came from immunoSEQ multiplex PCR; TCRdb's copy has only in-frame clones and leaves some out. The sample carries about 190,000 clones, under 80% recorded once. This CDR3 has 16 residues. V shed 1 base and J shed 7 bases, with 18 bases lying between them. CDR1 is SGHRS and CDR2 is YFSETQ in the germline V gene. The TCR comes from a woman aged 45-65 years with acute or convalescent COVID-19. V gene TRBV5-1 combines with J gene TRBJ2-1, with D possibly TRBD1 on 5 matching bases. Sequencing was done on a sample of peripheral blood. CDR3 nucleotide sequence: TGCGCCAGCAGCTTGCTCCCAACCGACAGTTTTAATGAGCAGTTCTTC. Translated, it gives CASSLLPTDSFNEQFF.